This T cell receptor (beta chain) was captured in a study of shared clonotypes between healthy human individuals. CD45RO-negative cells were positively selected for CCR7, leaving out terminally differentiated effector memory CD45RA+ cells. The CDR3 is 14 residues long. V lost 6 bases, J lost 3 bases, and 12 bases lay in between. The V gene's germline CDR1 is MNHNS and CDR2 SASEGT. Study-level findings and limits: Though the depth was large, rarefaction showed that sorted-subset sequencing was incomplete. Sharing across several donors was seen in approximately 5.2% of naive CD4 clonotypes. Naive subsets generally exceeded memory subsets in estimated richness.

On this clone itself: Its specificity is unknown.

Measured with immunoSEQ multiplex PCR; TCRdb has only the in-frame clones, and not every one. The sample carries roughly 810,000 clones, about 96% recorded once. The sequence was collected from a man aged 30 to 45 in good health. Sequenced input: naive CD8+ T cells sorted from blood. The chain has TRBV6-1 and TRBJ2-1; D is perhaps TRBD1 (5 bases). The CDR3 sequence: CASRKGQFYNEQFF. The CDR3 DNA reads TGTGCCAGCAGAAAGGGGCAATTCTACAATGAGCAGTTCTTC.